Sequencing of this TCR beta chain was carried out in a study of cytomegalovirus exposure and HLA in healthy donors. Study details: Sequencing of some 200 million T cells in an earlier analysis found roughly 120 million unique TCR beta sequences.

Study-level points and caveats: While the bulk of TCR sequences proved rare, some public TCRs turned up in many donors. Sequencing had likely introduced a cluster of highly shared sequence variants as an artifact.

A note on this clone: Antigen: not known.

Donors likely had unrecorded immune exposures despite being nominally healthy when sampled. The primer mix had 60 Vbeta and 13 Jbeta primers. TCRdb keeps only in-frame clones here, not all; method: immunoSEQ multiplex PCR. The repertoire holds 240,000 or so clones, with 70% to 90% as singletons. Source material: PBMCs. This sequence originates from an older woman in good health and CMV-seropositive.

CDR3 amino acids: CASRQLTGNYGYTF. The CDR3 coding sequence is TGTGCCAGCAGACAATTGACGGGGAACTATGGCTACACCTTC. V gene TRBV5-5 combines with J gene TRBJ1-2; D ambiguous. This CDR3 has 14 amino acids. Trimming took 5 bases from V and 2 from J, leaving 13 bases between them. Germline V CDR1 and CDR2: SGHKS, YYEKEE (reference sequence).